Listed below are T cell receptor beta chains from one sample, sequenced in a study of T cell repertoires in ileal Crohn's disease. Sequenced by immunoSEQ multiplex PCR; TCRdb stores in-frame clones only, minus some. The repertoire holds 15,000 to 20,000 clones, with roughly 91% as singletons. Sequencing was carried out using ileal tissue. These receptors were collected from an adult with Crohn's disease. CDR3s include the opening cysteine and the closing phenylalanine or tryptophan. The order of the fields is clone size, D gene, J gene, V gene, CDR3 DNA, CDR3 protein. D genes are given only for firm matches. A clone size is listed for some rows: how often the clone was seen (once, few, many), or a class if it is expanded.

clone size: few; D gene: .; J gene: TRBJ1-6; V gene: TRBV7-8; CDR3 DNA: TGTGCCAGCAGCCGCAGGGAAATGAATTCACCCCTCCACTTT; CDR3 protein: CASSRREMNSPLHF
clone size: .; D gene: .; J gene: TRBJ2-5; V gene: TRBV13; CDR3 DNA: TGTGCCAGCAGCTTAGAAGCGGGAGAGACCCAGTACTTC; CDR3 protein: CASSLEAGETQYF
clone size: .; D gene: TRBD1; J gene: TRBJ2-7; V gene: TRBV5-1; CDR3 DNA: TGCGCCAGCAGCCTCGGACAGGGGAGCTCCTACGAGCAGTACTTC; CDR3 protein: CASSLGQGSSYEQYF
clone size: .; D gene: TRBD1; J gene: TRBJ1-1; V gene: TRBV19; CDR3 DNA: TGTGCCAGTAGTAGCCTCGGACAGGCTGACACTGAAGCTTTCTTT; CDR3 protein: CASSSLGQADTEAFF
clone size: once; D gene: .; J gene: TRBJ1-5; V gene: TRBV2; CDR3 DNA: TGTGCCAGCAGTGGAACGGGGTATAGCAATCAGCCCCAGCATTTT; CDR3 protein: CASSGTGYSNQPQHF
clone size: .; D gene: TRBD1; J gene: TRBJ1-2; V gene: TRBV7-9; CDR3 DNA: TGTGCCAGCAGCGCGGGACAGGGGGCCTATGGCTACACCTTC; CDR3 protein: CASSAGQGAYGYTF
clone size: .; D gene: .; J gene: TRBJ2-4; V gene: TRBV2; CDR3 DNA: TGTGCCAGCAGGTCCCAGGGTGGGCAAAACATTCAGTACTTC; CDR3 protein: CASRSQGGQNIQYF
clone size: few; D gene: .; J gene: TRBJ2-1; V gene: TRBV11-2; CDR3 DNA: TGTGCCAGCAGCTTCCCGGGACTCCCGCAGTTCTTC; CDR3 protein: CASSFPGLPQFF
clone size: .; D gene: .; J gene: TRBJ2-7; V gene: TRBV2; CDR3 DNA: TGTGCCAGCAGTGTTGACTCTCTAAGCTCCTACGAGCAGTACTTC; CDR3 protein: CASSVDSLSSYEQYF
clone size: .; D gene: .; J gene: TRBJ1-1; V gene: TRBV2; CDR3 DNA: TGTGCCAGCAGTGAACATACAGGAAGAAACACTGAAGCTTTCTTT; CDR3 protein: CASSEHTGRNTEAFF
clone size: .; D gene: TRBD2; J gene: TRBJ2-3; V gene: TRBV19; CDR3 DNA: TGTGCCAGTATCGATAGCGGGGGGACGAGAGATACGCAGTATTTT; CDR3 protein: CASIDSGGTRDTQYF
clone size: .; D gene: TRBD1; J gene: TRBJ2-7; V gene: TRBV19; CDR3 DNA: TGTGCCAGTAGTCGGGGACAGGCGGCCTACGAGCAGTACTTC; CDR3 protein: CASSRGQAAYEQYF
clone size: .; D gene: .; J gene: TRBJ1-2; V gene: TRBV5-4; CDR3 DNA: TGTGCCAGCAGTGGCCCGGGACTGAACTATGGCTACACCTTC; CDR3 protein: CASSGPGLNYGYTF
clone size: .; D gene: .; J gene: TRBJ1-2; V gene: TRBV27; CDR3 DNA: TGTGCCAGCAGGCCGACAGGACCTAACTATGGCTACACCTTC; CDR3 protein: CASRPTGPNYGYTF
clone size: .; D gene: TRBD1; J gene: TRBJ1-5; V gene: TRBV9; CDR3 DNA: TGTGCCAGCAGCGCGGCAGGGGGAAATCAGCCCCAGCATTTT; CDR3 protein: CASSAAGGNQPQHF
clone size: .; D gene: TRBD2; J gene: TRBJ2-3; V gene: TRBV19; CDR3 DNA: TGTGCCAGTAGTATGTGGGCGGTAGCGGGGGTTCTCTCTGGCCATTCGCAGTATTTT; CDR3 protein: CASSMWAVAGVLSGHSQYF
clone size: .; D gene: .; J gene: TRBJ1-1; V gene: TRBV10-3; CDR3 DNA: TGTGCCATCAGTGATACCGAGGAGAACACTGAAGCTTTCTTT; CDR3 protein: CAISDTEENTEAFF
clone size: .; D gene: TRBD2; J gene: TRBJ2-2; V gene: TRBV7-6; CDR3 DNA: TGTGCCAGCAGCTTAATTCGGGGGGAGACCGGGGAGCTGTTTTTT; CDR3 protein: CASSLIRGETGELFF
clone size: .; D gene: .; J gene: TRBJ2-3; V gene: TRBV5-5; CDR3 DNA: TGTGCCAGCAGAGAGGACAGAACCTTCGTAGATACGCAGTATTTT; CDR3 protein: CASREDRTFVDTQYF
clone size: .; D gene: .; J gene: TRBJ2-1; V gene: TRBV18; CDR3 DNA: TGTGCCAGCTCCCCCCAATTTGTACAAACCCATGAGCAGTTCTTC; CDR3 protein: CASSPQFVQTHEQFF
clone size: .; D gene: TRBD1; J gene: TRBJ1-1; V gene: TRBV7-9; CDR3 DNA: TGTGCCAGCAGCCTGGACAGGGCCAACACTGAAGCTTTCTTT; CDR3 protein: CASSLDRANTEAFF
clone size: .; D gene: .; J gene: TRBJ2-7; V gene: TRBV2; CDR3 DNA: TGTGCCAGCAGCAGACTGAACCTCTCCTACGAGCAGTACTTC; CDR3 protein: CASSRLNLSYEQYF
clone size: .; D gene: TRBD1; J gene: TRBJ1-2; V gene: TRBV7-2; CDR3 DNA: TGTGCCAGCAGCTTAGATACTGTAAAGGGACAGGGGGCCTTC; CDR3 protein: CASSLDTVKGQGAF
clone size: .; D gene: .; J gene: TRBJ1-2; V gene: TRBV7-2; CDR3 DNA: TGTGCCAGCAGCTCCAGGGGTTTCGGCGGCTACACCTTC; CDR3 protein: CASSSRGFGGYTF
clone size: .; D gene: TRBD1; J gene: TRBJ2-7; V gene: TRBV7-2; CDR3 DNA: TGTGCCAGCAGCTCACCTAGGACAGGGGTCCTCGAGCAGTACTTC; CDR3 protein: CASSSPRTGVLEQYF
clone size: .; D gene: .; J gene: TRBJ1-2; V gene: TRBV2; CDR3 DNA: TGTGCCAGCACAGACATGACTAACTATGGCTACACCTTC; CDR3 protein: CASTDMTNYGYTF
clone size: .; D gene: TRBD2; J gene: TRBJ2-2; V gene: TRBV29-1; CDR3 DNA: TGCAGCGTTGAAGATACGGCTAGCGGTAATCCGGACGGGGAGCTGTTTTTT; CDR3 protein: CSVEDTASGNPDGELFF
clone size: .; D gene: TRBD1; J gene: TRBJ2-7; V gene: TRBV27; CDR3 DNA: TGTGCCAGCAGTTTTCTGGACAGGACCCACGAGCAGTACTTC; CDR3 protein: CASSFLDRTHEQYF
clone size: once; D gene: TRBD1; J gene: TRBJ2-1; V gene: TRBV4-3; CDR3 DNA: TGCGCCAGCAGCCAAGCCCGGGACAGGGGTCCCAATGAGCAGTTCTTC; CDR3 protein: CASSQARDRGPNEQFF
clone size: .; D gene: .; J gene: TRBJ2-5; V gene: TRBV5-1; CDR3 DNA: TGCGCCAGCAGCTCCCTCGGTCAGGGCCAAGAGACCCAGTACTTC; CDR3 protein: CASSSLGQGQETQYF
clone size: .; D gene: .; J gene: TRBJ1-4; V gene: TRBV18; CDR3 DNA: TGTGCCAGCTCACAGACAGATGAACTGTTTTTT; CDR3 protein: CASSQTDELFF
clone size: .; D gene: .; J gene: TRBJ2-3; V gene: TRBV19; CDR3 DNA: TGTGCCAGTAGTATTGGGCGAGGGTTTAGCACAGATACGCAGTATTTT; CDR3 protein: CASSIGRGFSTDTQYF
clone size: .; D gene: TRBD1; J gene: TRBJ2-7; V gene: TRBV6-5; CDR3 DNA: TGTGCCAGCAGTCGTGGGACAGGGGACGGCTACGAGCAGTACTTC; CDR3 protein: CASSRGTGDGYEQYF
clone size: .; D gene: .; J gene: TRBJ2-7; V gene: TRBV6-5; CDR3 DNA: TGTGCCAGCCGCCAGGGGCAGATATACGAGCAGTACTTC; CDR3 protein: CASRQGQIYEQYF
clone size: .; D gene: TRBD1; J gene: TRBJ2-7; V gene: TRBV27; CDR3 DNA: TGTGCCAGCAGCCCGGACAGGGTCCCCCGCGAGCAGTACTTC; CDR3 protein: CASSPDRVPREQYF
clone size: once; D gene: TRBD1; J gene: TRBJ2-2; V gene: TRBV4-3; CDR3 DNA: TGCGCCAGCAGCCAGGTTCCGGGACAGGGTGGGACCGGGGAGCTGTTTTTT; CDR3 protein: CASSQVPGQGGTGELFF
clone size: once; D gene: .; J gene: TRBJ2-7; V gene: TRBV7-6; CDR3 DNA: TGTGCCAGCAGCTTACTAGGAGGGGGCCGCTACGAGCAGTACTTC; CDR3 protein: CASSLLGGGRYEQYF
clone size: .; D gene: .; J gene: TRBJ2-2; V gene: TRBV10-3; CDR3 DNA: TGTGCCATCGGGTCCAGGGCAGGAGTTTTGTTTTTT; CDR3 protein: CAIGSRAGVLFF
clone size: .; D gene: TRBD2; J gene: TRBJ2-2; V gene: TRBV6-4; CDR3 DNA: TGTGCCAGCAGAGCTAGCGGCGCGAACACCGGGGAGCTGTTTTTT; CDR3 protein: CASRASGANTGELFF
clone size: .; D gene: TRBD2; J gene: TRBJ2-3; V gene: TRBV7-2; CDR3 DNA: TGTGCCAGCAGTCATAGCGGGGCTAGCACAGATACGCAGTATTTT; CDR3 protein: CASSHSGASTDTQYF
clone size: .; D gene: .; J gene: TRBJ1-3; V gene: TRBV19; CDR3 DNA: TGTGCCAGTCGTTGGGCGGGCTCTGGAAACACCATATATTTT; CDR3 protein: CASRWAGSGNTIYF
clone size: .; D gene: TRBD1; J gene: TRBJ1-1; V gene: TRBV29-1; CDR3 DNA: TGCAGCGTTCACACCCCAGGGGGATCATACACTGAAGCTTTCTTT; CDR3 protein: CSVHTPGGSYTEAFF
clone size: .; D gene: .; J gene: TRBJ1-1; V gene: TRBV5-1; CDR3 DNA: TGCGCCAGCAGCTTGATTGGGAGAATAGACACTGAAGCTTTCTTT; CDR3 protein: CASSLIGRIDTEAFF
clone size: .; D gene: TRBD1; J gene: TRBJ1-1; V gene: TRBV5-1; CDR3 DNA: TGCGCCAGCAGCTCGATTCCGACAGGGGGGACTGAAGCTTTCTTT; CDR3 protein: CASSSIPTGGTEAFF
clone size: .; D gene: .; J gene: TRBJ2-3; V gene: TRBV9; CDR3 DNA: TGTGCCAGCAGCGTAGGGGCTGGGGGGGCCAGAGATACGCAGTATTTT; CDR3 protein: CASSVGAGGARDTQYF
clone size: .; D gene: .; J gene: TRBJ2-6; V gene: TRBV7-8; CDR3 DNA: TGTGCCAGCAGCTTAGGAGAGGGATACTCTGGGGCCAACGTCCTGACTTTC; CDR3 protein: CASSLGEGYSGANVLTF
clone size: .; D gene: TRBD1; J gene: TRBJ1-5; V gene: TRBV4-1; CDR3 DNA: TGCGCCAGCAGCCAAGGGACAGGGGGCAACAATCAGCCCCAGCATTTT; CDR3 protein: CASSQGTGGNNQPQHF
clone size: .; D gene: TRBD2; J gene: TRBJ2-1; V gene: TRBV7-2; CDR3 DNA: TGTGCCAGCAGCTTCGCTAGCGGGGGAAATGAGCAGTTCTTC; CDR3 protein: CASSFASGGNEQFF
clone size: .; D gene: .; J gene: TRBJ2-4; V gene: TRBV5-5; CDR3 DNA: TGTGCCAGCAGCTTGGCAGGGCCCAAAAACATTCAGTACTTC; CDR3 protein: CASSLAGPKNIQYF
clone size: once; D gene: TRBD1; J gene: TRBJ1-3; V gene: TRBV9; CDR3 DNA: TGTGCCAGCAGCGGGACAGGGCTCGCTGGAAACACCATATATTTT; CDR3 protein: CASSGTGLAGNTIYF
clone size: .; D gene: TRBD1; J gene: TRBJ2-1; V gene: TRBV6-6; CDR3 DNA: TGTGCCAGCAGTTACGGGGACAGGGTGGGTAATGAGCAGTTCTTC; CDR3 protein: CASSYGDRVGNEQFF
clone size: few; D gene: .; J gene: TRBJ1-2; V gene: TRBV5-1; CDR3 DNA: TGCGCCAGCAGCTTGGACGGTGACTATGGCTACACCTTC; CDR3 protein: CASSLDGDYGYTF
clone size: .; D gene: TRBD2; J gene: TRBJ2-3; V gene: TRBV14; CDR3 DNA: TGTGCCAGCTCGGGACTAGAAGAGCTGGGGCAGTATTTT; CDR3 protein: CASSGLEELGQYF
clone size: .; D gene: .; J gene: TRBJ1-2; V gene: TRBV21-1; CDR3 DNA: TGTGCCAGCAGCAAAGACTTGGCGGACAGGGGATTGAATGGCTACACCTTC; CDR3 protein: CASSKDLADRGLNGYTF
clone size: .; D gene: .; J gene: TRBJ2-7; V gene: TRBV7-3; CDR3 DNA: TGTGCCAGCAGCGGGACTTTCTACGAGCAGTACTTC; CDR3 protein: CASSGTFYEQYF
clone size: .; D gene: .; J gene: TRBJ2-7; V gene: TRBV29-1; CDR3 DNA: TGCAGCGTTGTCAGGGGGGACTCCTACGAGCAGTACTTC; CDR3 protein: CSVVRGDSYEQYF
clone size: .; D gene: .; J gene: TRBJ1-1; V gene: TRBV11-1; CDR3 DNA: TGTGCCAGCAGCTTAGGGGGGCCCACTGAAGCTTTCTTT; CDR3 protein: CASSLGGPTEAFF
clone size: .; D gene: .; J gene: TRBJ1-5; V gene: TRBV19; CDR3 DNA: TGTGCCAGTAGTATAGCCGGTTACCCGCCCCAGCATTTT; CDR3 protein: CASSIAGYPPQHF